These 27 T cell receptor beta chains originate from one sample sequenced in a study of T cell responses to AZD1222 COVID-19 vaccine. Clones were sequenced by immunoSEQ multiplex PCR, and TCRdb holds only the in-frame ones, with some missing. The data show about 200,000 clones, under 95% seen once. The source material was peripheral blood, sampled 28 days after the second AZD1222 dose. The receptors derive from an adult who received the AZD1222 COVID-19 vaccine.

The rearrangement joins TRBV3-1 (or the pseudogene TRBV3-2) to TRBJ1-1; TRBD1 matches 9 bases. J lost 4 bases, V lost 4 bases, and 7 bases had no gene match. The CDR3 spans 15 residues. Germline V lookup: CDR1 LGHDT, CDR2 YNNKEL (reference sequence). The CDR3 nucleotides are TGTGCCAGCAGCCCTTCAGACAGGGGGGGCACTGAAGCTTTCTTT. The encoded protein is CASSPSDRGGTEAFF.

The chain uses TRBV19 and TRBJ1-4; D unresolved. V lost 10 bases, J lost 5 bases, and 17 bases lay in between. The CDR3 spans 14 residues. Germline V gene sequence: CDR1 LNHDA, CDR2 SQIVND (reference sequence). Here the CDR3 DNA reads TGTGCCACCGAGGGTCTCCGGGAGAATGAAAAACTGTTTTTT. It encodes CATEGLRENEKLFF.

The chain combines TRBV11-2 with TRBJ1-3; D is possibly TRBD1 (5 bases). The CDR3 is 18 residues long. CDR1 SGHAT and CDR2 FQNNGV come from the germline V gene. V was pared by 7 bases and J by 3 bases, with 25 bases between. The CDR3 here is CASTEAFPRGNNGNTIYF. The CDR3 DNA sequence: TGTGCCAGCACCGAAGCCTTTCCACGGGGCAATAATGGAAACACCATATATTTT.

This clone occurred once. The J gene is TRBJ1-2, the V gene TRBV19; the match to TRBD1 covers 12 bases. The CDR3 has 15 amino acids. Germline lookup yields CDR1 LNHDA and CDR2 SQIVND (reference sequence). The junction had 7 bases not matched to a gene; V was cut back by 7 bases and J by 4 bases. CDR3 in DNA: TGTGCCAGTATTACCGGGACAGGGGGCATCTATGGCTACACCTTC. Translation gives CASITGTGGIYGYTF. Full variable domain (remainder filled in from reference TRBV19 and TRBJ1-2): DGGITQSPKYLFRKEGQNVTLSCEQNLNHDAMYWYRQDPGQGLRLIYYSQIVNDFQKGDIAEGYSVSREKKESFPLTVTSAQKNPTAFYLCASITGTGGIYGYTFGSGTRLTVV.

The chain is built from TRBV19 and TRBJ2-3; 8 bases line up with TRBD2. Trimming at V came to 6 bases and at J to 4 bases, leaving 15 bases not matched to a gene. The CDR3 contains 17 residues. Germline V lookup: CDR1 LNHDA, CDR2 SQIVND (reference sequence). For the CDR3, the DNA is TGTGCCAGTAGCCCTCCGGGAGTCGGGGGGGCTGCAGATACGCAGTATTTT. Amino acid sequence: CASSPPGVGGAADTQYF.

The CDR3 protein is CASSWQGAGGYTF. DNA for the CDR3: TGTGCCAGCAGCTGGCAGGGGGCGGGTGGCTACACCTTC. The chain recombines TRBV5-6 with TRBJ1-2; 8 bases map to TRBD1. The CDR3 has 13 residues. Germline V gives CDR1 SGHDT, CDR2 YYEEEE. V shed 3 bases and J 7 bases; nucleotides not matched to a gene: 5.

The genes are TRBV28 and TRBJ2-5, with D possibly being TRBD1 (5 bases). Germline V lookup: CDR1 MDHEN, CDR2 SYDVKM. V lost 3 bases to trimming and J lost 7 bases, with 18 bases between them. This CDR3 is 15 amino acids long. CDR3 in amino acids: CASSLLGVYEATQYF. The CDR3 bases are TGTGCCAGCAGTTTGTTAGGGGTATACGAAGCGACCCAGTACTTC.

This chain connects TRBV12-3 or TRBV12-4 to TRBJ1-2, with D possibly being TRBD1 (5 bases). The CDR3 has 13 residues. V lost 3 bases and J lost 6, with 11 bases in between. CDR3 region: CASSFGGENGYTF. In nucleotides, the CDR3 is TGTGCCAGCAGTTTCGGGGGGGAGAATGGCTACACCTTC.

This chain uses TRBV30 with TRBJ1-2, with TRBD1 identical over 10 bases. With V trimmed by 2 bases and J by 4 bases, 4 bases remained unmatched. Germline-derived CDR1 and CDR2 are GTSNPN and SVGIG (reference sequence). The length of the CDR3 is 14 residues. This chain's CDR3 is CAWSPTGGGYGYTF. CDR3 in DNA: TGTGCCTGGAGTCCGACAGGGGGCGGCTATGGCTACACCTTC.

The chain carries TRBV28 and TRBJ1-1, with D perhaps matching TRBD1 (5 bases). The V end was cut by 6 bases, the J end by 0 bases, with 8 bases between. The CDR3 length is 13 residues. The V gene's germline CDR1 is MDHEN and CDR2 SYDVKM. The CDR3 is CASRGDLNTEAFF. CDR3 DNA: TGTGCCAGCAGGGGGGACCTGAACACTGAAGCTTTCTTT.

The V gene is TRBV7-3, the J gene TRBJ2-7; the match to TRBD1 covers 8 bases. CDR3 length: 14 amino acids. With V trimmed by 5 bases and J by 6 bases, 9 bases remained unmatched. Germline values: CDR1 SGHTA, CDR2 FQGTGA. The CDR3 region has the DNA TGTGCCAGCAGCCCACAGGGGGGAATCTCCGAGCAGTACTTC. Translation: CASSPQGGISEQYF. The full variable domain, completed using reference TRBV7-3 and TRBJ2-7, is GAGVSQTPSNKVTEKGKYVELRCDPISGHTALYWYRQSLGQGPEFLIYFQGTGAADDSGLPNDRFFAVRPEGSVSTLKIQRTERGDSAVYLCASSPQGGISEQYFGPGTRLTVT.

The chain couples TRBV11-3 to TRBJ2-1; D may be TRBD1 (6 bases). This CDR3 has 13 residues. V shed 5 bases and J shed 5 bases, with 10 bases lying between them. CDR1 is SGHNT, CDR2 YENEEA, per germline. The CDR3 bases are TGTGCCAGCAGCCCCCACAGGGACAATGAGCAGTTCTTC. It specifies CASSPHRDNEQFF.

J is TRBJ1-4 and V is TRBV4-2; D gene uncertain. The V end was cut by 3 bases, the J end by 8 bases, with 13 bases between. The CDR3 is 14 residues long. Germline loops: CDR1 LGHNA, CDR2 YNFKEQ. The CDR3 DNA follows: TGTGCCAGCAGCCATTTCCAGGTTAACGAAAAACTGTTTTTT. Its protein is CASSHFQVNEKLFF.

CDR3 sequence reads: CASSFRAQGNEQFF. The DNA of the CDR3 is TGTGCCAGCAGCTTTAGGGCTCAGGGCAATGAGCAGTTCTTC. This sequence joins TRBV11-2 and TRBJ2-1; D is possibly TRBD1 (5 bases). Germline CDR1 and CDR2: SGHAT and FQNNGV. Trimming pared 3 bases from V and 6 bases from J, leaving 12 bases between. The CDR3 covers 14 residues.

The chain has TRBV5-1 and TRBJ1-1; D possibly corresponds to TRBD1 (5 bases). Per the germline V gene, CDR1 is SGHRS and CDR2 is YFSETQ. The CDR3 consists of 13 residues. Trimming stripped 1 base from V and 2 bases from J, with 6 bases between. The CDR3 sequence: CASSLRTNTEAFF. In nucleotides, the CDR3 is TGCGCCAGCAGCTTGCGGACAAACACTGAAGCTTTCTTT.

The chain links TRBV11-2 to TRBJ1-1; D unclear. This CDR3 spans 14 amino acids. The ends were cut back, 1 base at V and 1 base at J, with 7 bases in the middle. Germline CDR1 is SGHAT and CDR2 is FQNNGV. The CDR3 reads CASSLGQANTEAFF. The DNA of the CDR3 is TGTGCCAGCAGCTTAGGACAAGCGAACACTGAAGCTTTCTTT. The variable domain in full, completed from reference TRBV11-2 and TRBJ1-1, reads EAGVAQSPRYKIIEKRQSVAFWCNPISGHATLYWYQQILGQGPKLLIQFQNNGVVDDSQLPKDRFSAERLKGVDSTLKIQPAKLEDSAVYLCASSLGQANTEAFFGQGTRLTVV.

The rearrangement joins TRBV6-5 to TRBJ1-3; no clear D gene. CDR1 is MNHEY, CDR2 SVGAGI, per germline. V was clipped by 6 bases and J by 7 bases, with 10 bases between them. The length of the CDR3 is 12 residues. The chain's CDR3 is CASRAGWNTIYF. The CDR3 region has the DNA TGTGCCAGCAGGGCAGGCTGGAACACCATATATTTT.

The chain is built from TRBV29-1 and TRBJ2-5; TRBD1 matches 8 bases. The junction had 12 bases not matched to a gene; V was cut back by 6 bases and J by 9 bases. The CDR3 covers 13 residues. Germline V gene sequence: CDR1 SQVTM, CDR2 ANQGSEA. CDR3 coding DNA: TGCAGCGTGGAGGGACAGGCGTACGGGGCCCAGTACTTC. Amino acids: CSVEGQAYGAQYF.

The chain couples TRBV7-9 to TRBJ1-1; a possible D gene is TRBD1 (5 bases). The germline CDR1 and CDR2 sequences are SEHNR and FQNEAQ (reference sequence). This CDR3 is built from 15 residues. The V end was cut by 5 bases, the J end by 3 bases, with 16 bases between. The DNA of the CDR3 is TGTGCCAGCAGCGGGGGGAGGGTGCCCTACACTGAAGCTTTCTTT. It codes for CASSGGRVPYTEAFF.

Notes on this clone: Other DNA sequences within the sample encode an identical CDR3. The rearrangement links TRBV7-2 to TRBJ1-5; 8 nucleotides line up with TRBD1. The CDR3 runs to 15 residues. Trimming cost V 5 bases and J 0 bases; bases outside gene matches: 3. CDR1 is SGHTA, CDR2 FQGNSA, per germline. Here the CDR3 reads CASSPGQGSNQPQHF. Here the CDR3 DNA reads TGTGCCAGCAGCCCCGGACAGGGTAGCAATCAGCCCCAGCATTTT.

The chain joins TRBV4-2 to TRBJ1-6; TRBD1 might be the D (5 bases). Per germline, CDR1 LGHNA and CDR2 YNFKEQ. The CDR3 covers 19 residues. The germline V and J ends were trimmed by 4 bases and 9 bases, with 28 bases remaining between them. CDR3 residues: CASSLETGTSNGRTSPLHF. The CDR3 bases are TGTGCCAGCAGCCTGGAGACCGGGACTTCAAATGGTAGAACTTCACCCCTCCACTTT.

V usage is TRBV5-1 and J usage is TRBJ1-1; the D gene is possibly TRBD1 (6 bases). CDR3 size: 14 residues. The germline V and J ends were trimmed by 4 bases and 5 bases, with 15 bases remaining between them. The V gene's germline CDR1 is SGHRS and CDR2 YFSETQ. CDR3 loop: CASSGVGGRTEAFF. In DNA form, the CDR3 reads TGCGCCAGCAGCGGCGTTGGGGGGCGGACTGAAGCTTTCTTT.

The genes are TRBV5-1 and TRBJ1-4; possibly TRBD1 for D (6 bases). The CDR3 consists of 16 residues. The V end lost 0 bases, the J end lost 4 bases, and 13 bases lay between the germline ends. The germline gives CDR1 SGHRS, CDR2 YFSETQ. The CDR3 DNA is TGCGCCAGCAGCTTGGAGGGGCGGACAGATAATGAAAAACTGTTTTTT. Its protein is CASSLEGRTDNEKLFF.

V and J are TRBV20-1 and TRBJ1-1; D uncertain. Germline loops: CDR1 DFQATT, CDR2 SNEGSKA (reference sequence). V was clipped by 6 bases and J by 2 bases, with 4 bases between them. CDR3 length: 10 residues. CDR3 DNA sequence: TGCAGTGCCATCAACACTGAAGCTTTCTTT. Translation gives CSAINTEAFF.

The CDR3 DNA sequence: TGTGCCAGCAGCTCATATTCCGGGGCAGTGAATGAAAAACTGTTTTTT. Translated, it gives CASSSYSGAVNEKLFF. The chain is built from TRBV28 and TRBJ1-4; a weak D match, TRBD1 (5 bases). The CDR3 has 16 residues. The germline gives CDR1 MDHEN, CDR2 SYDVKM. V lost 6 bases to trimming and J lost 5 bases, with 19 bases between them.

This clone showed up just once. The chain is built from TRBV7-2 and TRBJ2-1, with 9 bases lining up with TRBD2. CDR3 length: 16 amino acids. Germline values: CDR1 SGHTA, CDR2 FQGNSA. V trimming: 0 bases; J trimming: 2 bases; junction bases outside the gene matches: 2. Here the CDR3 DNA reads TGTGCCAGCAGCTTAGCCGGCGGGGGGGCCTACAATGAGCAGTTCTTC. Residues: CASSLAGGGAYNEQFF.

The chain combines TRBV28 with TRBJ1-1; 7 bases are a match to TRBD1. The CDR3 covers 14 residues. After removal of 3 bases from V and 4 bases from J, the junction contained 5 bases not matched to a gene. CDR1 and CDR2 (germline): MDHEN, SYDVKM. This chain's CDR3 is CASSFDRVGTEAFF. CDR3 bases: TGTGCCAGCAGTTTCGACAGGGTGGGCACTGAAGCTTTCTTT.